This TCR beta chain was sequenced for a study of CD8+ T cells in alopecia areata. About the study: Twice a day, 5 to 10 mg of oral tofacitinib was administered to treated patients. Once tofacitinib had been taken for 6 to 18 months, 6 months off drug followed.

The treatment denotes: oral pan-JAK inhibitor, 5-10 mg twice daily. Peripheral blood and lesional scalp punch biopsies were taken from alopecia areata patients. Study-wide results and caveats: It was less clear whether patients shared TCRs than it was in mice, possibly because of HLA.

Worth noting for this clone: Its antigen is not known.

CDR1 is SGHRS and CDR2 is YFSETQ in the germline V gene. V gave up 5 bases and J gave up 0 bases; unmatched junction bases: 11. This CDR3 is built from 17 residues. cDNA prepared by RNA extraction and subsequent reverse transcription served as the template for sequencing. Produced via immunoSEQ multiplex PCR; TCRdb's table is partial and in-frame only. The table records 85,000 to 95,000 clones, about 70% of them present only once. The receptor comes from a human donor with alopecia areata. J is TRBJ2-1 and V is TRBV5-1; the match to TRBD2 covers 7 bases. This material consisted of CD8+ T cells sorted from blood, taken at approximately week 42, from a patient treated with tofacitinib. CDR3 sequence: CASRHSGVGGSYNEQFF. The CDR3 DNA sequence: TGCGCCAGCAGACACAGCGGGGTTGGGGGCTCCTACAATGAGCAGTTCTTC.